These T cell receptor beta chains were read from a single sample in a study of T cell responses to AZD1222 COVID-19 vaccine. Method: immunoSEQ multiplex PCR; TCRdb's copy keeps in-frame clones and lacks some. The data show 150,000 to 200,000 clones, roughly 93% seen once. The sample consisted of peripheral blood, taken on day 0 of AZD1222 vaccination. These receptors all come from an adult in good health. Both conserved end residues are trimmed from each CDR3.

CDR3aa	j_gene	v_gene
AIRTGGTEAF	TRBJ1-1	TRBV10-3
ASKGSWNTEAF	TRBJ1-1	TRBV12-3/TRBV12-4
ASSVSPEETQY	TRBJ2-5	TRBV9
ASSLQGERQPQH	TRBJ1-5	TRBV27
ASSDGTDRSAQH	TRBJ1-5	TRBV19
ASSLRRELTDTQY	TRBJ2-3	TRBV5-1
AISDLGDNTEAF	TRBJ1-1	TRBV10-3
ASSEGDGSQPQH	TRBJ1-5	TRBV2
SSWDRMNTEAF	TRBJ1-1	TRBV29-1
ASVRPPGGNTIY	TRBJ1-3	TRBV2
ASSLAGGASYEQY	TRBJ2-7	TRBV5-4
ASSDDRAGNTIY	TRBJ1-3	TRBV18
ASRDTGSTDTQY	TRBJ2-3	TRBV6-1
ASMDLLLSEQY	TRBJ2-7	TRBV28
ASSESGTAYEQY	TRBJ2-7	TRBV10-1
ASSTRRLGNYEQY	TRBJ2-7	TRBV6-5